Listed here are 4 T cell receptor beta chains from one sample, sequenced in a study of cytomegalovirus exposure and HLA in healthy donors. The PCR made use of 60 Vbeta and 13 Jbeta primers. Repertoires were generated with immunoSEQ multiplex PCR, while TCRdb's copy carries only in-frame clones and drops some. Of 90,000 to 150,000 clones listed, over 60% are singletons. The sample comprised PBMCs. The receptors shown here come from a man in his late teens or twenties in good health and CMV-seropositive.

This chain uses TRBV7-8 with TRBJ1-2, with D possibly matching TRBD1 (5 bases). V was trimmed by 4 bases and J by 4 bases, leaving 13 bases between them. CDR1 and CDR2 (germline): SGHVS, FQNEAQ. This CDR3 comprises 14 residues. CDR3 region: CASSSAGGSYGYTF. The CDR3 DNA reads TGTGCCAGCAGCTCTGCGGGGGGGTCCTATGGCTACACCTTC.

This chain links TRBV9 with TRBJ2-1; 12 bases match TRBD2. The germline V gene has CDR1 SGDLS and CDR2 YYNGEE. The CDR3 consists of 21 residues. With 0 bases clipped from V and 2 bases from J, the junction kept 15 bases outside the gene matches. For the CDR3, the DNA is TGTGCCAGCAGCGTAGCTGCGACTAGCGGGAGAAGGGGGTGGACCTACAATGAGCAGTTCTTC. Its translation is CASSVAATSGRRGWTYNEQFF.

This clone was counted a few times. The rearrangement joins TRBV9 to TRBJ1-2; a possible D gene is TRBD1 (5 bases). Germline V gives CDR1 SGDLS, CDR2 YYNGEE. Trimming left V 4 bases short and J 0 bases short, with 16 bases between. The CDR3 length is 16 residues. The CDR3 protein is CASSPGRGGSNYGYTF. CDR3 coding DNA: TGTGCCAGCAGCCCGGGGCGGGGGGGTTCTAACTATGGCTACACCTTC.

The V call is TRBV27, the J call TRBJ1-5, with 8 nucleotides matching TRBD1. The CDR3 is 14 amino acids. Germline V gene data show CDR1 as MNHEY and CDR2 as SMNVEV (reference sequence). V gave up 5 bases and J gave up 7 bases; unmatched junction bases: 7. CDR3 sequence (DNA): TGTGCCAGCAGTCTACAGGGGGTGGAACAGCCCCAGCATTTT. Translation gives CASSLQGVEQPQHF.